This T cell receptor (beta chain) was obtained from a study of cytomegalovirus exposure and HLA in healthy donors. PCR involved 60 Vbeta and 13 Jbeta primers. Libraries were prepared by immunoSEQ multiplex PCR; TCRdb keeps only in-frame clonotypes and omits some of them. The table lists roughly 180,000 clones, over 65% of them singletons. Trimming cost V 0 bases and J 1 base, with 6 bases left between them. The CDR3 extends over 14 amino acids. Germline lookup yields CDR1 MNHEY and CDR2 SVGAGI. This sequence joins TRBV6-5 and TRBJ1-1; D is undetermined. This clonotype was sampled from a woman aged 25 to 45 in good health and CMV-seropositive. The sample consisted of PBMCs. The CDR3 DNA is TGTGCCAGCAGTTACTCACAGCCGAACACTGAAGCTTTCTTT. It is translated as CASSYSQPNTEAFF.